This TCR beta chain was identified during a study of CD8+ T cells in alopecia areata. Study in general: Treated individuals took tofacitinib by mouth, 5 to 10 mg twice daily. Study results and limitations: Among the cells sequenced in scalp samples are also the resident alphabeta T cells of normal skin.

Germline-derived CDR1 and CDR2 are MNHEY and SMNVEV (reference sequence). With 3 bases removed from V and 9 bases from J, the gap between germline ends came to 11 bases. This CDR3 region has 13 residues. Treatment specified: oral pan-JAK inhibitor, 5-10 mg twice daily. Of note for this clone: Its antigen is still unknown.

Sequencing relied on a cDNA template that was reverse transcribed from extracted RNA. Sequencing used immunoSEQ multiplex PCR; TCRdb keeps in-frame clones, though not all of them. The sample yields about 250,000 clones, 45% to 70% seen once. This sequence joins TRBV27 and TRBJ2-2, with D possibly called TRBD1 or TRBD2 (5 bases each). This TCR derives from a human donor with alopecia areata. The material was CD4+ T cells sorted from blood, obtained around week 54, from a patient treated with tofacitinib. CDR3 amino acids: CASSLRDGRELFF. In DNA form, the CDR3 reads TGTGCCAGCAGTTTGAGGGACGGGAGGGAGCTGTTTTTT.